This entry lists 29 T cell receptor beta chains sequenced from one sample in a study of beta chain features in type 1 diabetes. Investigators reverse transcribed all isolated RNA, so they sequenced expressed TCRB transcripts. The protocol was immunoSEQ multiplex PCR, while the TCRdb copy is restricted to in-frame clones and leaves out a portion. In the table there are tens of thousands of clones, roughly three quarters of which are singletons. The sequencing input was Tregs from blood. The receptors were gathered from a woman in her 40s in good health.

The rearrangement uses TRBV2 and TRBJ2-7, with D unresolved. Trimming took off 6 bases at V and 2 bases at J, with 14 bases between the two ends. CDR1 and CDR2 (germline): SNHLY, FYNNEI. The CDR3 extends over 14 amino acids. The DNA for the CDR3 is TGTGCCAGCAGAGCCGAGGAAATCCCCTACGAGCAGTACTTC. This translates into CASRAEEIPYEQYF.

The V gene is TRBV10-2, the J gene TRBJ2-5, with D possibly TRBD1 on 6 matching bases. Germline V lookup: CDR1 WSHSY, CDR2 SAAADI. The CDR3 has 16 residues. Trimming shortened V by 2 bases and J by 4 bases, and 17 bases separated the two germline ends. The DNA of the CDR3 is TGCGCCAGCAGTGAGACCCGCGGACAGCCCAGAGAGACCCAGTACTTC. It specifies CASSETRGQPRETQYF.

This chain links TRBV18 with TRBJ2-6; no definite D call. The germline gives CDR1 KGHSH, CDR2 LQKENI. The CDR3 is made up of 13 amino acids. The V end lost 6 bases, the J end lost 0 bases, and 3 bases lay between the germline ends. For the CDR3, the DNA is TGTGCCAGCTCGGCCTCTGGGGCCAACGTCCTGACTTTC. Amino acid sequence: CASSASGANVLTF.

This clone has more than one count but fewer than ten. The chain uses TRBV5-1 and TRBJ2-2; D is ambiguous. The CDR3 is 14 residues long. V dropped 5 bases and J dropped 2 bases, with 10 bases sitting between them. Per the germline V gene, CDR1 is SGHRS and CDR2 is YFSETQ. CDR3 sequence: CASRSQPNTGELFF. DNA for the CDR3: TGCGCCAGCAGGTCACAGCCAAACACCGGGGAGCTGTTTTTT. Drawing the rest from reference TRBV5-1 and TRBJ2-2, the complete variable domain is KAGVTQTPRYLIKTRGQQVTLSCSPISGHRSVSWYQQTPGQGLQFLFEYFSETQRNKGNFPGRFSGRQFSNSRSEMNVSTLELGDSALYLCASRSQPNTGELFFGEGSRLTVL.

V is TRBV15 and J is TRBJ2-3; tentatively, D is TRBD2 (7 bases). Germline CDR1 and CDR2: LNHNV and YYDKDF (reference sequence). CDR3 size: 19 residues. V gave up 0 bases and J gave up 2 bases, with 21 bases separating them. The CDR3 DNA follows: TGTGCCACCAGCAGAGATGCGGGGGCCCCCGCTCAGATCACAGATACGCAGTATTTT. This gives the protein CATSRDAGAPAQITDTQYF.

V is TRBV28 and J is TRBJ1-2; the D gene is possibly TRBD1 (5 bases). V was shortened by 5 bases and J by 4 bases, with 14 bases between the two germline ends. This CDR3 contains 14 residues. Germline CDR1 is MDHEN and CDR2 is SYDVKM. CDR3 nucleotide sequence: TGTGCCAGCAGTAGAACCCAGGGTGGCTATGGCTACACCTTC. It codes for CASSRTQGGYGYTF.

The gene calls are TRBV9 and TRBJ2-5; 9 nucleotides align to TRBD1. CDR3 size: 15 residues. Germline CDR1 SGDLS, CDR2 YYNGEE. The ends lost 3 bases at V and 5 bases at J; junction bases unmatched: 8. In nucleotides, the CDR3 is TGTGCCAGCAGCGCGGGGGACAGGGCGTGGGAGACCCAGTACTTC. This translates into CASSAGDRAWETQYF.

V gene TRBV7-2 combines with J gene TRBJ2-7; tentative D call: TRBD2 (7 bases). CDR1 is SGHTA and CDR2 is FQGNSA in the germline V gene. V was clipped by 3 bases and J by 2 bases, with 20 bases between them. This CDR3 has 17 amino acids. Here the CDR3 DNA reads TGTGCCAGCAGCTTTAAGGTCGGGGGGCAAATCGCCTACGAGCAGTACTTC. Its protein is CASSFKVGGQIAYEQYF.

V and J are TRBV7-2 and TRBJ2-5; 11 nucleotides agree with TRBD2. V shed 4 bases and J 2 bases; nucleotides not matched to a gene: 9. Per the germline V gene, CDR1 is SGHTA and CDR2 is FQGNSA. The CDR3 spans 17 residues. As DNA, the CDR3 is TGTGCCAGCAGCTCGCATAGCGGGGGGGGAGTTCAAGAGACCCAGTACTTC. It translates to CASSSHSGGGVQETQYF.

On this clone: Other DNA sequences of this sample code for an identical CDR3. This chain uses TRBV4-1 with TRBJ2-5; 8 bases are shared with TRBD1. The CDR3 runs 15 residues. Per the germline V gene, CDR1 is MGHRA and CDR2 is YSYEKL. Unmatched junction bases numbered 5, after V lost 1 base and J lost 4 bases. CDR3 sequence: CASSQAGGLVETQYF. The CDR3 DNA is TGCGCCAGCAGCCAAGCAGGGGGCTTGGTAGAGACCCAGTACTTC.

Only a few counts were recorded for this clone. This chain joins TRBV5-1 and TRBJ1-2, with 8 bases matching TRBD1. The germline CDR1 and CDR2 sequences are SGHRS and YFSETQ. V shed 5 bases and J 1 base; nucleotides not matched to a gene: 7. The CDR3 extends over 15 amino acids. The CDR3 DNA follows: TGCGCCAGCAGTCCGGACAGGGACCTTAACTATGGCTACACCTTC. It specifies CASSPDRDLNYGYTF.

V and J are TRBV7-6 and TRBJ2-1; possibly TRBD2 for D (6 bases). Germline-derived CDR1 and CDR2 are SGHVS and FNYEAQ. The V and J ends lost 5 bases and 5 bases respectively, with 10 bases between them. CDR3 length: 13 residues. The CDR3 sequence: CASSPRLDNEQFF. The CDR3 DNA reads as TGTGCCAGCAGCCCCAGACTAGACAATGAGCAGTTCTTC.

The V call is TRBV20-1, the J call TRBJ2-7; TRBD1 is a possible D gene (5 bases). Germline V lookup: CDR1 DFQATT, CDR2 SNEGSKA (reference sequence). Between the trimmed V and J ends, which lost 1 base and 7 bases, there was a span of 8 bases. The CDR3 length is 11 residues. The CDR3 loop reads CSARGPGEQYF. The DNA of the CDR3 is TGCAGTGCTAGAGGACCAGGGGAGCAGTACTTC.

This clone has just a few counts. The chain joins TRBV11-2 to TRBJ2-1, with TRBD2 as a possible D gene (7 bases). The CDR3 consists of 15 residues. Germline CDR1 and CDR2: SGHAT and FQNNGV. Trimming took 3 bases from V and 6 from J, leaving 15 bases between them. Here the CDR3 reads CASSFIRRGANEQFF. CDR3 nucleotide sequence: TGTGCCAGCAGCTTCATCAGACGGGGGGCCAATGAGCAGTTCTTC. The full variable domain, rest sourced from reference TRBV11-2 and TRBJ2-1, is EAGVAQSPRYKIIEKRQSVAFWCNPISGHATLYWYQQILGQGPKLLIQFQNNGVVDDSQLPKDRFSAERLKGVDSTLKIQPAKLEDSAVYLCASSFIRRGANEQFFGPGTRLTVL.

The V call is TRBV6-1, the J call TRBJ2-7; 11 positions agree with TRBD2. CDR3 length equals 15 residues. The germline gives CDR1 MNHNS, CDR2 SASEGT. The V and J ends lost 6 bases and 7 bases, in that order; junction bases with no gene match: 11. The CDR3 spells CASRLGSGGVREQYF. In DNA, the CDR3 is TGTGCCAGCAGGCTAGGTAGCGGGGGGGTAAGGGAGCAGTACTTC.

This clone has only a few counts. The V and J genes are TRBV5-6 and TRBJ2-2, with 9 bases lining up with TRBD1. V lost 1 base, J lost 8 bases, and 12 bases stayed unmatched. Germline V lookup: CDR1 SGHDT, CDR2 YYEEEE. This CDR3 is 17 amino acids long. The CDR3 loop reads CASSLTQGARSRGELFF. CDR3 in DNA: TGTGCCAGCAGCTTGACACAGGGGGCAAGGAGTCGGGGGGAGCTGTTTTTT. The whole variable domain, filled in from reference TRBV5-6 and TRBJ2-2, reads DAGVTQSPTHLIKTRGQQVTLRCSPKSGHDTVSWYQQALGQGPQFIFQYYEEEERQRGNFPDRFSGHQFPNYSSELNVNALLLGDSALYLCASSLTQGARSRGELFFGEGSRLTVL.

The CDR3 loop reads CASTGSNEKLFF. In DNA form, the CDR3 reads TGTGCCAGCACGGGGTCTAATGAAAAACTGTTTTTT. V and J are TRBV6-1 and TRBJ1-4; D remains unclear. V was pared by 7 bases and J by 3 bases, with 6 bases between. This CDR3 contains 12 residues. Germline CDR1 and CDR2: MNHNS and SASEGT.

This clone has only a few counts. The genes are TRBV11-2 and TRBJ2-1; the D is unclear. Germline values: CDR1 SGHAT, CDR2 FQNNGV. This CDR3 contains 15 residues. V was clipped by 1 base and J by 7 bases, with 14 bases between them. DNA for the CDR3: TGTGCCAGCAGCTTAGCCTCCCGGTTGTTTAATGAGCAGTTCTTC. This gives the protein CASSLASRLFNEQFF.

This chain uses TRBV7-2 with TRBJ1-1; no firm D call. Germline lookup yields CDR1 SGHTA and CDR2 FQGNSA. The ends were cut back, 2 bases at V and 1 base at J, with 14 bases in the middle. This CDR3 is 16 amino acids long. For the CDR3, the DNA is TGTGCCAGCAGCTTACGGTGGCGGGAAAGGAACACTGAAGCTTTCTTT. It specifies CASSLRWRERNTEAFF.

The chain recombines TRBV7-6 with TRBJ2-7; D gene unclear. This CDR3 region has 14 residues. Trimming cost V 3 bases and J 0 bases, with 9 bases left between them. CDR1 is SGHVS, CDR2 FNYEAQ, per germline. The CDR3 region is CASSFDPSSYEQYF. CDR3 in DNA: TGTGCCAGCAGCTTCGACCCTAGCTCCTACGAGCAGTACTTC. Filled out from reference TRBV7-6 and TRBJ2-7, the complete variable domain reads GAGVSQSPRYKVTKRGQDVALRCDPISGHVSLYWYRQALGQGPEFLTYFNYEAQQDKSGLPNDRFSAERPEGSISTLTIQRTEQRDSAMYRCASSFDPSSYEQYFGPGTRLTVT.

This clone was seen just once. This chain uses TRBV5-1 with TRBJ2-5; 13 nucleotides match TRBD2. Germline V CDR1 and CDR2: SGHRS, YFSETQ. The CDR3 has 16 residues. The ends lost 3 bases at V and 2 bases at J; junction bases unmatched: 4. The DNA for the CDR3 is TGCGCCAGCAGCTCTGGACTAGCGGGGGTGCAAGAGACCCAGTACTTC. This encodes CASSSGLAGVQETQYF.

The CDR3 coding sequence is TGCGCCAGCAGCCTCAGGACTTCAGATACGCAGTATTTT. Translated, it gives CASSLRTSDTQYF. The chain links TRBV4-1 to TRBJ2-3, with D perhaps TRBD2 (5 bases). The germline V gene encodes CDR1 MGHRA and CDR2 YSYEKL. Trimming left V 4 bases short and J 4 bases short, with 9 bases between. CDR3 size: 13 residues.

This clone was seen a handful of times. V is TRBV7-2 and J is TRBJ2-7; a possible D gene is TRBD2 (6 bases). The V and J ends lost 1 base and 5 bases respectively, with 18 bases between them. This CDR3 has 16 amino acids. The germline V gene encodes CDR1 SGHTA and CDR2 FQGNSA. In nucleotides, the CDR3 is TGTGCCAGCAGCTTAGGGCCGGGACTGGGACGCCACGAGCAGTACTTC. Its translation is CASSLGPGLGRHEQYF.

By its share, this clone is medium-sized (0.01 to 0.1%). This sequence joins TRBV7-9 and TRBJ1-1; 9 bases are a match to TRBD1. The CDR3 runs to 12 residues. Germline CDR1 is SEHNR and CDR2 is FQNEAQ (reference sequence). Trimming cost V 2 bases and J 13 bases; bases outside gene matches: 5. This CDR3 is CASSLRQGEHFF. The CDR3 bases are TGTGCCAGCAGCTTACGACAGGGGGAGCATTTCTTT. Based on the CDR3 plus reference TRBV7-9 and TRBJ1-1, the full variable domain is DTGVSQNPRHKITKRGQNVTFRCDPISEHNRLYWYRQTLGQGPEFLTYFQNEAQLEKSRLLSDRFSAERPKGSFSTLEIQRTEQGDSAMYLCASSLRQGEHFFGQGTRLTVV.

CDR3 residues: CASSPPGQGAQETQYF. CDR3 coding DNA: TGTGCCAGCAGCCCACCGGGACAGGGGGCTCAAGAGACCCAGTACTTC. This chain connects TRBV7-6 to TRBJ2-5; 12 nucleotides align to TRBD1. The CDR3 is 16 residues long. Losses at the gene ends were 5 bases for V and 2 bases for J; bases not matched to a gene: 6. CDR1 SGHVS and CDR2 FNYEAQ come from the germline V gene. The full variable domain, rest sourced from reference TRBV7-6 and TRBJ2-5, is GAGVSQSPRYKVTKRGQDVALRCDPISGHVSLYWYRQALGQGPEFLTYFNYEAQQDKSGLPNDRFSAERPEGSISTLTIQRTEQRDSAMYRCASSPPGQGAQETQYFGPGTRLLVL.

The rearrangement uses TRBV6-6 and TRBJ1-6, with TRBD1 matching 9 bases. V dropped 7 bases and J dropped 9; count of bases not matched to a gene: 10. The CDR3 contains 15 residues. Germline loops: CDR1 MNHNY, CDR2 SVGAGI (reference sequence). CDR3 amino acids: CASNDPGQGSSPLHF. As DNA, the CDR3 is TGTGCCAGCAACGATCCGGGACAGGGTAGTTCACCCCTCCACTTT.

The chain uses TRBV5-1 and TRBJ1-1; D not resolved. Germline-derived CDR1 and CDR2 are SGHRS and YFSETQ. The germline V and J ends were trimmed by 0 bases and 1 base, with 10 bases remaining between them. The CDR3 spans 15 residues. This CDR3 reads CASSLGEFWNTEAFF. Written as DNA, the CDR3 is TGCGCCAGCAGCTTGGGTGAGTTCTGGAACACTGAAGCTTTCTTT.

The chain has TRBV14 and TRBJ2-1, with D uncertain. Between the trimmed V and J ends, which lost 1 base and 3 bases, there was a span of 7 bases. CDR1 and CDR2 (germline): SGHDN, FVKESK. The CDR3 sequence is 14 residues long. As DNA, the CDR3 is TGTGCCAGCAGCCAAGCATCAGGCTACAATGAGCAGTTCTTC. It encodes CASSQASGYNEQFF.

The chain carries TRBV7-9 and TRBJ1-2; D is perhaps TRBD1 (5 bases). CDR3 length: 13 amino acids. V dropped 2 bases and J dropped 5 bases, with 9 bases sitting between them. The germline V gene has CDR1 SEHNR and CDR2 FQNEAQ (reference sequence). CDR3 sequence reads: CASSLTGSYGYTF. The CDR3 coding sequence is TGTGCCAGCAGCTTAACAGGTTCTTATGGCTACACCTTC.